Presented here are 9 T cell receptor beta chains from one specimen sequenced in a study of a mutant IDH1 vaccine in newly diagnosed glioma. No antigen has been identified for these receptors. As to time point: week 11, during vaccination. What each vaccine dose contained was 300 ug of mutant IDH1 20-mer peptide, accompanied by topical imiquimod. Assay used: immunoSEQ multiplex PCR; TCRdb lists only in-frame clones, some missing. The sample records some 130,000 clones, about four fifths being singletons. Source: PBMCs, taken from a glioma patient whose treatment included an IDH1 peptide vaccine. Receptors originate from a middle-aged man with glioma.

V and J are TRBV27 and TRBJ2-2; no clear D. There are 14 residues in the CDR3. The V gene's germline CDR1 is MNHEY and CDR2 SMNVEV (reference sequence). V was cut by 4 bases and J by 1 base, with 7 bases left in between. The CDR3 is CASSWRQNTGELFF. The CDR3 DNA is TGTGCCAGCAGTTGGCGGCAGAACACCGGGGAGCTGTTTTTT.

This chain links TRBV6-1 with TRBJ1-5; D might be TRBD1 (6 bases). Deletions cut 5 bases from V and 0 bases from J, with 11 bases between. This CDR3 region has 15 residues. The germline V gene encodes CDR1 MNHNS and CDR2 SASEGT. CDR3 nucleotide sequence: TGTGCCAGCAGTAAAGGGACACCTAGCAATCAGCCCCAGCATTTT. Translated, it gives CASSKGTPSNQPQHF.

The J gene is TRBJ1-2, the V gene TRBV6-5; maybe TRBD1 (5 bases). There are 12 residues in the CDR3. With 8 bases removed from V and 8 bases from J, the gap between germline ends came to 15 bases. Germline V gene lookup returns CDR1 MNHEY and CDR2 SVGAGI. Here the CDR3 reads CASGQGFRGYTF. The CDR3 DNA reads as TGTGCCAGCGGTCAGGGATTTCGAGGCTACACCTTC.

The chain links TRBV25-1 to TRBJ2-7; tentatively, D is TRBD1 or TRBD2 (5 bases each). Looked up from germline, CDR1 is MGHDK and CDR2 is SYGVNS. V was shortened by 7 bases and J by 3 bases, with 13 bases between the two germline ends. This CDR3 is 13 amino acids long. The CDR3 DNA sequence: TGTGCCAGCACCCGGGACGGAAGCTACGAGCAGTACTTC. Protein product: CASTRDGSYEQYF.

The chain links TRBV6-5 to TRBJ1-6, with unresolved D. Germline CDR1 and CDR2: MNHEY and SVGAGI. This CDR3 region has 16 residues. The V and J ends lost 2 bases and 2 bases respectively, with 10 bases between them. CDR3 nucleotides: TGTGCCAGCAGTTACCAATTGGTGCCCTATAATTCACCCCTCCACTTT. Amino acids: CASSYQLVPYNSPLHF.

The chain uses TRBV27 and TRBJ1-2; D may be TRBD1 (6 bases). The CDR3 extends over 15 amino acids. Trimming stripped 8 bases from V and 8 bases from J, with 24 bases between. In germline, CDR1 is MNHEY, CDR2 SMNVEV (reference sequence). The CDR3 sequence: CASSTGLGGVGGYTF. The CDR3 DNA reads as TGTGCCAGCTCCACTGGCTTAGGGGGGGTCGGCGGCTACACCTTC.

The table lists this clone with a few counts. As DNA, the CDR3 is TGTGCCAGCAGTTCTAACTATGGCTACACCTTC. It translates to CASSSNYGYTF. This sequence joins TRBV6-5 and TRBJ1-2; no clear D gene. CDR3 length equals 11 residues. Germline assignment: CDR1 MNHEY and CDR2 SVGAGI. Between the trimmed V and J ends, which lost 4 bases and 0 bases, there was a span of 0 bases.

The chain has TRBV7-2 and TRBJ1-4, with a tentative D call TRBD1 (6 bases). CDR1 and CDR2 from the germline V gene are SGHTA and FQGNSA. V gave up 7 bases and J gave up 8 bases, with 20 bases separating them. The CDR3 has 15 residues. CDR3 residues: CASTPAGTGGEKLFF. The CDR3 nucleotides read TGTGCCAGCACTCCGGCCGGCACGGGGGGCGAAAAACTGTTTTTT.

The gene calls are TRBV7-3 and TRBJ2-2; no reliable D call. The CDR3 totals 16 residues. The V and J ends lost 6 bases and 5 bases respectively, with 19 bases between them. Germline loops: CDR1 SGHTA, CDR2 FQGTGA. The CDR3 sequence: CASSPGALWRTGELFF. The DNA for the CDR3 is TGTGCCAGCAGTCCGGGCGCCCTATGGAGAACCGGGGAGCTGTTTTTT.